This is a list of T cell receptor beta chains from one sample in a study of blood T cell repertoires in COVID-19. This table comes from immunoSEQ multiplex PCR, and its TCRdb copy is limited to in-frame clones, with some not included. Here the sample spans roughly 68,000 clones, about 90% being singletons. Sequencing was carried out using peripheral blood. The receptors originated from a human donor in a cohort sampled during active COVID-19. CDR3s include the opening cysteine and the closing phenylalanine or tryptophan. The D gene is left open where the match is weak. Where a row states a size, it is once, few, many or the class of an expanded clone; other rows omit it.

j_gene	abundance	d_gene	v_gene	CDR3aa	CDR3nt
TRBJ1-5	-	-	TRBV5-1	CASGRAPNQPQHF	TGCGCCAGCGGCAGGGCACCCAATCAGCCCCAGCATTTT
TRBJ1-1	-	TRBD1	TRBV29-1	CSVVRRQGNTEAFF	TGCAGCGTTGTGCGGCGACAGGGTAACACTGAAGCTTTCTTT
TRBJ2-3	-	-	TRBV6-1	CASSEVGAAYSTDTQYF	TGTGCCAGCAGTGAAGTTGGGGCGGCTTACTCCACAGATACGCAGTATTTT
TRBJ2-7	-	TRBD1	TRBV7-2	CASSSPGTGFNEQYF	TGTGCCAGCAGCTCGCCCGGGACAGGGTTCAACGAGCAGTACTTC
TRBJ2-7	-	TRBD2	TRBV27	CASSVTSGPPYEQYF	TGTGCCAGCAGCGTGACTAGCGGGCCTCCCTACGAGCAGTACTTC
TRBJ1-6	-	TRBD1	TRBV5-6	CASSLGDRESPLHF	TGTGCCAGCAGCTTGGGGGACAGGGAATCACCCCTCCACTTT
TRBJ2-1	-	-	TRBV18	CASSPPTGSRNEQFF	TGTGCCAGCTCACCTCCCACAGGGAGTAGGAATGAGCAGTTCTTC
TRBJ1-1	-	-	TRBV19	CASSLTLNTEAFF	TGTGCCAGTAGTTTGACACTGAACACTGAAGCTTTCTTT
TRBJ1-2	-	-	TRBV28	CASSLSGVPSNYGYTF	TGTGCCAGCAGTTTATCCGGGGTACCCTCTAACTATGGCTACACCTTC
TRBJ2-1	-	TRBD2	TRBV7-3	CASSLYSGGEQFF	TGTGCCAGCAGCTTATATTCGGGGGGTGAGCAGTTCTTC
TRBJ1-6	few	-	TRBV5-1	CASSPGGTSSYNSPLHF	TGCGCCAGCAGCCCGGGGGGTACGAGCTCCTATAATTCACCCCTCCACTTT
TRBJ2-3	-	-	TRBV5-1	CASSRAVGPTQYF	TGCGCCAGCAGCCGAGCGGTAGGGCCTACGCAGTATTTT
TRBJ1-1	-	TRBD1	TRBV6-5	CASSKDRGTEAFF	TGTGCCAGCAGCAAAGACAGGGGTACTGAAGCTTTCTTT
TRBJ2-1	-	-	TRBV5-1	CASSHGLGGSYNEQFF	TGCGCCAGCAGCCACGGACTAGGGGGGTCTTACAATGAGCAGTTCTTC
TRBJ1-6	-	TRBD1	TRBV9	CASSVRDSNSPLHF	TGTGCCAGCAGCGTTAGGGACAGCAACTCACCCCTCCACTTT
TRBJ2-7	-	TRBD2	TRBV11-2	CASSLTSSGWYEQYF	TGTGCCAGCAGCTTAACGTCTAGCGGGTGGTACGAGCAGTACTTC
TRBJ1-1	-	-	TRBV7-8	CASSLFGSEYTEAFF	TGTGCCAGCAGCTTATTCGGGAGTGAGTACACTGAAGCTTTCTTT
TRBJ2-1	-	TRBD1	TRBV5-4	CASSLQGAHNEQFF	TGTGCCAGCAGCTTGCAGGGGGCGCACAATGAGCAGTTCTTC
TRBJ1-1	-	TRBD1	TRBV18	CASSPRDRGSNGEAFF	TGTGCCAGCTCACCAAGGGACAGGGGTTCGAATGGGGAAGCTTTCTTT
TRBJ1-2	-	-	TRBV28	CASSPPLGAAGPMVGYTF	TGTGCCAGCAGTCCGCCCTTAGGTGCTGCAGGCCCAATGGTTGGCTACACCTTC
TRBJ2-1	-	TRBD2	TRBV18	CASSRTGTNSYNEQFF	TGTGCCAGCTCCCGGACCGGGACTAACTCCTACAATGAGCAGTTCTTC
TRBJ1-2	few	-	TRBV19	CASRDSGISYGYTF	TGTGCCAGTAGAGATTCAGGGATCTCCTATGGCTACACCTTC
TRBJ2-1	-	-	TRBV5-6	CASSLSGLYNEQFF	TGTGCCAGCAGCTTGAGCGGCCTATACAATGAGCAGTTCTTC
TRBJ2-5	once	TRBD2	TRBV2	CASRAGVQETQYF	TGTGCCAGCAGGGCGGGGGTACAAGAGACCCAGTACTTC
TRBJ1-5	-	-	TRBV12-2	CASRLPTYSNNQPQHF	TGTGCAAGTCGCTTACCGACATATTCAAATAATCAGCCCCAGCATTTT
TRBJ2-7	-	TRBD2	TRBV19	CASSLAGEGEQYF	TGTGCCAGTAGCCTAGCGGGAGAAGGCGAGCAGTACTTC
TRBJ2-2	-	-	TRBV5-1	CASSPRQGNTGELFF	TGCGCCAGCAGCCCCCGGCAGGGAAACACCGGGGAGCTGTTTTTT
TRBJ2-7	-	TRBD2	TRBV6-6	CASSGTSGGSYEQYF	TGTGCCAGCAGTGGGACTAGCGGGGGTTCCTACGAGCAGTACTTC
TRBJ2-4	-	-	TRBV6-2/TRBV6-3	CASSRGGGGQNIQYF	TGTGCCAGCAGTCGTGGCGGTGGAGGTCAAAACATTCAGTACTTC
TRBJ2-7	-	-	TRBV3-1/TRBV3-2	CASSQQGSRIF	TGTGCCAGCAGCCAACAGGGGTCACGGATCTTC
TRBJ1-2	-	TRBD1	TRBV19	CASSGRTGDKSGYTF	TGTGCCAGTAGTGGGAGGACAGGGGACAAGAGTGGCTACACCTTC
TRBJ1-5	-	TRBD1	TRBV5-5	CASSQTPGTGGGQPQHF	TGTGCCAGCAGCCAAACCCCCGGGACAGGGGGCGGTCAGCCCCAGCATTTT
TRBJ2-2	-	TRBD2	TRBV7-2	CASSLARLAGTKGDTGELFF	TGTGCCAGCAGCTTAGCGCGGCTAGCGGGGACTAAGGGGGACACCGGGGAGCTGTTTTTT
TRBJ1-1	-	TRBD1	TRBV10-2	CASSRQGMNTEAFF	TGCGCCAGCAGCCGACAGGGGATGAACACTGAAGCTTTCTTT
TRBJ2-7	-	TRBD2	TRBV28	CASSLSGRPPYEQYF	TGTGCCAGCAGTCTTAGCGGGAGGCCTCCCTACGAGCAGTACTTC
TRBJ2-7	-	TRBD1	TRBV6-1	CASSEAFGQGAYEQYF	TGTGCCAGCAGTGAAGCTTTCGGACAGGGGGCCTACGAGCAGTACTTC
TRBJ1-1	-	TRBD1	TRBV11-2	CASSFGQGGTEAFF	TGTGCCAGCAGCTTTGGTCAGGGGGGCACTGAAGCTTTCTTT
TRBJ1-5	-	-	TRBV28	CASSFAGTNQPQHF	TGTGCCAGCAGTTTTGCGGGGACCAATCAGCCCCAGCATTTT
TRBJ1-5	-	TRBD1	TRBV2	CASSATGYLVNQPQHF	TGTGCCAGCAGTGCGACAGGGTATCTGGTGAATCAGCCCCAGCATTTT
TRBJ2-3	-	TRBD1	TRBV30	CAWSAGQAVDTQYF	TGTGCCTGGAGTGCGGGACAGGCCGTTGATACGCAGTATTTT